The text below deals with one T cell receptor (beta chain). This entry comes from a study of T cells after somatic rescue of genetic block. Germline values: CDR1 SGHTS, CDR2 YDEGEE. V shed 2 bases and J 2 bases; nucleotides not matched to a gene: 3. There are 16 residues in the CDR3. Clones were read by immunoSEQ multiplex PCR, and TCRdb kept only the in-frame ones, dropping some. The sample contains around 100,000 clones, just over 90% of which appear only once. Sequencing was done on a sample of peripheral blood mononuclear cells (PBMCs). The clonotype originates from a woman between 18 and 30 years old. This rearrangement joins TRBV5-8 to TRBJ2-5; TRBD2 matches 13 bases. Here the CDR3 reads CASSLKGLAGQETQYF. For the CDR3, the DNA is TGTGCCAGCAGCTTAAAGGGACTAGCGGGACAAGAGACCCAGTACTTC.